The sample holds a few counts of the clone carrying this T cell receptor beta chain. The CDR3 is 18 residues long. Germline V gene data show CDR1 as LNHDA and CDR2 as SQIVND (reference sequence). V lost 1 base and J lost 0, with 18 bases in between. Profiled with immunoSEQ multiplex PCR; TCRdb holds only in-frame clones, not every one. The sample lists about 29,000 clones, around nine tenths occurring once. This record belongs to a study of T cell changes during pregnancy in multiple sclerosis. The source is a female donor with multiple sclerosis, enrolled in a pregnancy study. Source: CD8+ T cells from peripheral blood mononuclear cells, taken before pregnancy. The chain links TRBV19 to TRBJ1-1; the D is unclear. The CDR3 DNA reads as TGTGCCAGTAGTATAGGTCAGGTATATTCGGAGGTGAACACTGAAGCTTTCTTT. Encoded protein: CASSIGQVYSEVNTEAFF.